Listed below are T cell receptor beta chains from one sample, sequenced in a study of shared clonotypes between healthy human individuals. Clones were sequenced by immunoSEQ multiplex PCR, and TCRdb holds only the in-frame ones, with some missing. Of millions of clones listed, 85% to 95% are singletons. Sequencing used naive CD4+ T cells sorted from blood. These receptor sequences come from a man aged 18 to 30 in good health. Each CDR3 is given with its conserved first and last residue. A D gene is named only where the DNA matches it firmly.

len: 16
v_gene: TRBV5-3
j_gene: TRBJ1-5
d_gene: -
CDR3aa: CARSLEVRASNQPQHF
CDR3nt: TGTGCCAGAAGCTTGGAGGTCAGGGCGAGCAATCAGCCCCAGCATTTT

len: 11
v_gene: TRBV20-1
j_gene: TRBJ1-1
d_gene: -
CDR3aa: CSASWVTEAFF
CDR3nt: TGCAGTGCTAGTTGGGTCACTGAAGCTTTCTTT

len: 15
v_gene: TRBV7-2
j_gene: TRBJ2-5
d_gene: TRBD1
CDR3aa: CASSSRTRGTGTQYF
CDR3nt: TGTGCCAGCAGCTCGAGGACCCGGGGGACAGGGACCCAGTACTTC

len: 13
v_gene: TRBV30
j_gene: TRBJ2-5
d_gene: -
CDR3aa: CAWSGGLGETQYF
CDR3nt: TGTGCCTGGAGTGGGGGGCTAGGAGAGACCCAGTACTTC

len: 15
v_gene: TRBV25-1
j_gene: TRBJ2-3
d_gene: -
CDR3aa: CASRRGRLPSDTQYF
CDR3nt: TGTGCCAGCAGGAGGGGACGGTTACCTTCAGATACGCAGTATTTT

len: 14
v_gene: TRBV5-1
j_gene: TRBJ1-2
d_gene: -
CDR3aa: CASSAQGREIGYTF
CDR3nt: TGCGCCAGCAGCGCTCAGGGGAGGGAGATTGGCTACACCTTC

len: 13
v_gene: TRBV7-2
j_gene: TRBJ2-5
d_gene: TRBD1
CDR3aa: CASSSQGQETQYF
CDR3nt: TGTGCCAGCAGCTCACAGGGGCAAGAGACCCAGTACTTC

len: 14
v_gene: TRBV7-9
j_gene: TRBJ1-1
d_gene: -
CDR3aa: CASSSLMTNTEAFF
CDR3nt: TGTGCCAGCAGCTCCCTTATGACGAACACTGAAGCTTTCTTT

len: 16
v_gene: TRBV7-9
j_gene: TRBJ2-7
d_gene: TRBD2
CDR3aa: CASSPQGLAGGGEQYF
CDR3nt: TGTGCCAGCAGCCCACAGGGTCTAGCGGGAGGAGGCGAGCAGTACTTC

len: 14
v_gene: TRBV7-9
j_gene: TRBJ1-1
d_gene: -
CDR3aa: CASSLGGGNTEAFF
CDR3nt: TGTGCCAGCAGCTTAGGGGGTGGAAACACTGAAGCTTTCTTT

len: 15
v_gene: TRBV19
j_gene: TRBJ2-1
d_gene: -
CDR3aa: CASSVGLRSYNEQFF
CDR3nt: TGTGCCAGTAGTGTGGGACTTCGCTCCTACAATGAGCAGTTCTTC